The source of this T cell receptor (beta chain) is a study of T-cell memory formation after mild COVID-19. The V and J ends lost 1 base and 6 bases respectively, with 12 bases between them. The CDR3 consists of 14 residues. Germline V CDR1 and CDR2: SGHVS, FQNEAQ. TCRdb fed the 5' RACE reads into MiXCR, producing one record per CDR3 protein. The sample yields fewer than 15,000 distinct CDR3 sequences, about 14% seen once. This clonotype came up many times. The sequence was collected from a man aged 18 to 30 who had mild COVID-19 (a few samples of this study predate the infection). Cell type and time point are not known. The specimen sequenced was PBMCs or a T cell subset sorted from them (not recorded which). The V call is TRBV7-8, the J call TRBJ1-1; no firm D call. CDR3 nucleotides: TGTGCCAGCAGCTTAGGGGAGAGGTGGGCTGAAGCTTTCTTT. Its protein is CASSLGERWAEAFF.